The TCR beta chain under discussion was sequenced for a study of blood T cell repertoires in COVID-19. There are 18 residues in the CDR3. The ends were cut back, 2 bases at V and 4 bases at J, with 24 bases in the middle. Per the germline V gene, CDR1 is SGHDT and CDR2 is YYEEEE. Measured with immunoSEQ multiplex PCR; TCRdb has only the in-frame clones, and not every one. The data contain roughly 28,000 clones, around 90% of them seen just once; the ten biggest clones take up over 4.5%. This clone was picked up one time. The rearrangement links TRBV5-6 to TRBJ2-5, with a weak D call TRBD2 (6 bases). The sequencing input was peripheral blood. This TCR derives from a man in his 70s with active COVID-19. The CDR3 sequence: CASSFSKGGAGIGETQYF. The CDR3 DNA sequence: TGTGCCAGCAGCTTCTCCAAAGGCGGGGCGGGGATTGGAGAGACCCAGTACTTC.